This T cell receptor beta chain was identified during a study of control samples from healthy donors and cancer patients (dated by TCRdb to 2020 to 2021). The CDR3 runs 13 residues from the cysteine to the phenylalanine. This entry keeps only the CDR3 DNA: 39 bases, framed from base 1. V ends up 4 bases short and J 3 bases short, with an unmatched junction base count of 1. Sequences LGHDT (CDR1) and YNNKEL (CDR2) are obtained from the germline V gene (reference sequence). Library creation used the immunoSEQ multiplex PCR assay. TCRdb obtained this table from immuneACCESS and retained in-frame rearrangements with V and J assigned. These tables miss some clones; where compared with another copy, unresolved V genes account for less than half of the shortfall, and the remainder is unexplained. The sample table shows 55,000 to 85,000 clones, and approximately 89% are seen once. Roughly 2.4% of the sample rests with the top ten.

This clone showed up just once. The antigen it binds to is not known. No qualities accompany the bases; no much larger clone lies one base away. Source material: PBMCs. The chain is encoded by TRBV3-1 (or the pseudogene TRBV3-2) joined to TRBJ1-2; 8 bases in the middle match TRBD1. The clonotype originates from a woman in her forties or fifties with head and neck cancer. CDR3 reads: CASSPDRDYGYTF. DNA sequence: TGTGCCAGCAGCCCGGACAGGGACTATGGCTACACCTTC.